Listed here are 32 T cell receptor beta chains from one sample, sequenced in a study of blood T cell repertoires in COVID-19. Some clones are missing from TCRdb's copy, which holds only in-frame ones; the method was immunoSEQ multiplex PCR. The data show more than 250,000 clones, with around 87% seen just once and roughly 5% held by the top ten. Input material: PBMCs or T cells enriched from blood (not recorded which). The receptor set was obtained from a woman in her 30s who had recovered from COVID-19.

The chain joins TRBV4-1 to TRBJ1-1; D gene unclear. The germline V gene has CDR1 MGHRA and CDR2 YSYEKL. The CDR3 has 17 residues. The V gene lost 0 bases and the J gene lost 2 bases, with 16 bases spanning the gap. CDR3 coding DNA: TGCGCCAGCAGCCAAGATAGTTTCGTACTCGCAAACACTGAAGCTTTCTTT. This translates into CASSQDSFVLANTEAFF.

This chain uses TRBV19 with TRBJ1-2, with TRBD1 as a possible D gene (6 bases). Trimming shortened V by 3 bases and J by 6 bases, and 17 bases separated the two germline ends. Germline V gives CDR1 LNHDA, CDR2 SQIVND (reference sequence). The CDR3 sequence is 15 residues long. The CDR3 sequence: CASSISGGAGHGYTF. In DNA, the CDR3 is TGTGCCAGTAGTATCTCCGGGGGGGCAGGCCATGGCTACACCTTC.

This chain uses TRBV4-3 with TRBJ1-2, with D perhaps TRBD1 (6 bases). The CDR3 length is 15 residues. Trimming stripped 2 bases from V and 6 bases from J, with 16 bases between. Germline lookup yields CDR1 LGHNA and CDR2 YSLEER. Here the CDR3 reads CASSQHPGRTDGYTF. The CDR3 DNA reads TGCGCCAGCAGCCAACATCCGGGACGGACAGATGGCTACACCTTC.

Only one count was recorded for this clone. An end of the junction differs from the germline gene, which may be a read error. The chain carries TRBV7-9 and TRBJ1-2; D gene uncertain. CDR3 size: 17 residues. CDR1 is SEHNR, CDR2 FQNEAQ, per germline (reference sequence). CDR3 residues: CASSLTADFSPNYGYTF. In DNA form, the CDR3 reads TGTGCCAGCAGCTTAACGGCAGACTTTTCCCCTAATTATGGCTACACCTTC. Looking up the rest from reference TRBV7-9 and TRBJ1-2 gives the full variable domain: DTGVSQNPRHKITKRGQNVTFRCDPISEHNRLYWYRQTLGQGPEFLTYFQNEAQLEKSRLLSDRFSAERPKGSFSTLEIQRTEQGDSAMYLCASSLTADFSPNYGYTFGSGTRLTVV.

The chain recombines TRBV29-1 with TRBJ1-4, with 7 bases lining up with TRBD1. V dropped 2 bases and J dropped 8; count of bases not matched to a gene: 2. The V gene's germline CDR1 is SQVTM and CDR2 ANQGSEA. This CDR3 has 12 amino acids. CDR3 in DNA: TGCAGCGTTGAAACAGGGGTAGAAAAACTGTTTTTT. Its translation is CSVETGVEKLFF.

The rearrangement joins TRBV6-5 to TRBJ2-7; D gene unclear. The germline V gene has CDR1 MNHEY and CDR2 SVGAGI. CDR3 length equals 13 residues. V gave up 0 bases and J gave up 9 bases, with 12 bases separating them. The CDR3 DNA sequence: TGTGCCAGCAGTTACTCGATCTCCACGAGGCAGTACTTC. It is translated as CASSYSISTRQYF.

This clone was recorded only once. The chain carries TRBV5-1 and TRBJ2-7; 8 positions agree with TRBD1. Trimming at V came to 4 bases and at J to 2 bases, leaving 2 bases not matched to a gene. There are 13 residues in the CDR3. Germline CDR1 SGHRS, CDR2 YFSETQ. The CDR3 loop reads CASSRTGTYEQYF. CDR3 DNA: TGCGCCAGCAGCAGGACAGGGACCTACGAGCAGTACTTC.

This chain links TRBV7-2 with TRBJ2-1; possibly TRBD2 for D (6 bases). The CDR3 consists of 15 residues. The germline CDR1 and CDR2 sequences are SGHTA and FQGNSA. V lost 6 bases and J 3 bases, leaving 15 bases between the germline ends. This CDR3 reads CASSAGRAGYNEQFF. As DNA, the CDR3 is TGTGCCAGCAGTGCGGGGCGGGCGGGCTACAATGAGCAGTTCTTC.

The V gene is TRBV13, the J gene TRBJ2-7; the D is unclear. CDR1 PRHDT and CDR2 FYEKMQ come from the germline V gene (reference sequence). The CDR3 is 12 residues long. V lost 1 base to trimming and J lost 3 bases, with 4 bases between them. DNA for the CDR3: TGTGCCAGCAGCTTAGATAGCTACGAGCAGTACTTC. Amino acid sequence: CASSLDSYEQYF.

Written as DNA, the CDR3 is TGTGCCAGCAGCTTAGATCAGGGCAGAACAGCTTACTATGGCTACACCTTC. It is translated as CASSLDQGRTAYYGYTF. V usage is TRBV11-2 and J usage is TRBJ1-2; TRBD1 is a possible D gene (5 bases). The CDR3 is made up of 17 amino acids. Trimming left V 0 bases short and J 3 bases short, with 17 bases between. Germline V gene lookup returns CDR1 SGHAT and CDR2 FQNNGV. The full variable domain, in which reference TRBV11-2 and TRBJ1-2 provide the parts outside the CDR3, is EAGVAQSPRYKIIEKRQSVAFWCNPISGHATLYWYQQILGQGPKLLIQFQNNGVVDDSQLPKDRFSAERLKGVDSTLKIQPAKLEDSAVYLCASSLDQGRTAYYGYTFGSGTRLTVV.

The CDR3 protein is CASSFLQGTDTQYF. The DNA for the CDR3 is TGTGCCAGCAGCTTTCTACAGGGAACAGATACGCAGTATTTT. This chain joins TRBV5-5 and TRBJ2-3; perhaps TRBD1 as D (6 bases). The V end was cut by 2 bases, the J end by 3 bases, with 10 bases between. CDR1 and CDR2 from the germline V gene are SGHKS and YYEKEE (reference sequence). The length of the CDR3 is 14 residues. Combining the CDR3 with reference TRBV5-5 and TRBJ2-3 gives the whole variable domain DAGVTQSPTHLIKTRGQQVTLRCSPISGHKSVSWYQQVLGQGPQFIFQYYEKEERGRGNFPDRFSARQFPNYSSELNVNALLLGDSALYLCASSFLQGTDTQYFGPGTRLTVL.

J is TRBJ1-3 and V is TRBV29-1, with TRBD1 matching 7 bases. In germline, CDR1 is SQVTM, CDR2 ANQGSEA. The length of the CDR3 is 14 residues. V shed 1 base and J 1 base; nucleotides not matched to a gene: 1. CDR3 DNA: TGCAGCGTTGAAGGACAGGGTTCTGGAAACACCATATATTTT. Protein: CSVEGQGSGNTIYF.

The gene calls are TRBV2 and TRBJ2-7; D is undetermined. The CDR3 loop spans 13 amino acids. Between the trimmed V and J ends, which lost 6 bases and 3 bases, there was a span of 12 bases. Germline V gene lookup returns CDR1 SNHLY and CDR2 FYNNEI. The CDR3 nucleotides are TGTGCCAGCAGCCGAGGAGCCCTCTACGAGCAGTACTTC. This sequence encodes CASSRGALYEQYF.

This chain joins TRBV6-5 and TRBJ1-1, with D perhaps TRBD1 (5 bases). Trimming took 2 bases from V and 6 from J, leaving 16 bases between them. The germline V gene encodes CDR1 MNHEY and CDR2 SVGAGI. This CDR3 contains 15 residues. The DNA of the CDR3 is TGTGCCAGCAGTTACGAAGGGGCGGTAAGGGCTGAAGCTTTCTTT. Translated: CASSYEGAVRAEAFF.

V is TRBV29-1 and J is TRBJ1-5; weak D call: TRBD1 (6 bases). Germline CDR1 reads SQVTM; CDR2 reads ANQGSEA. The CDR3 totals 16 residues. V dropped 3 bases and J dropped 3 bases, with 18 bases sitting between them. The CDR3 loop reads CSVDGRGEGTNQPQHF. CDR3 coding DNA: TGCAGCGTTGACGGCAGGGGAGAAGGGACCAATCAGCCCCAGCATTTT.

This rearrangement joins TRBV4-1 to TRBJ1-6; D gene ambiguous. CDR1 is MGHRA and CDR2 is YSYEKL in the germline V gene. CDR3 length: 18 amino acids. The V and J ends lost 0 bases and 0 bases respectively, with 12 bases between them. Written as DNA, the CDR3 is TGCGCCAGCAGCCAAGAAGACCTTAGGAGCTCCTATAATTCACCCCTCCACTTT. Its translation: CASSQEDLRSSYNSPLHF.

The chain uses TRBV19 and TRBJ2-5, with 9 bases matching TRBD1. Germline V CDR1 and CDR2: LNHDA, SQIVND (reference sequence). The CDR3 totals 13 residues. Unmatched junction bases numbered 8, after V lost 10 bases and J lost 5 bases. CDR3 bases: TGTGCCACGGGAACAGGGGGCGGTGAGACCCAGTACTTC. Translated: CATGTGGGETQYF.

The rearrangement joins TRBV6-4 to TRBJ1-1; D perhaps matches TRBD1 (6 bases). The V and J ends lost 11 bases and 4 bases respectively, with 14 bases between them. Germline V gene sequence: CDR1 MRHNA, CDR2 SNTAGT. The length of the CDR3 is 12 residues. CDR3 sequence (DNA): TGTGCCGCTACTACAGGGCTCACTGAAGCTTTCTTT. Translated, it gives CAATTGLTEAFF.

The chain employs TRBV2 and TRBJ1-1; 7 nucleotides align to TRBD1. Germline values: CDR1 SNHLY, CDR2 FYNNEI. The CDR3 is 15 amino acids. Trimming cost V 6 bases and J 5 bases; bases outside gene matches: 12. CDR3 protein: CASRENRGARTEAFF. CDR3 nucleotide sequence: TGTGCCAGCAGGGAAAACAGGGGAGCCCGAACTGAAGCTTTCTTT.

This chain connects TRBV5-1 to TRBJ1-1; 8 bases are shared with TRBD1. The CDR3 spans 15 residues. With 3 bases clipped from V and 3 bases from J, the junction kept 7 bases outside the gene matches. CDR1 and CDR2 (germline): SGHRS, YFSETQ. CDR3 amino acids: CASSSVTGDDTEAFF. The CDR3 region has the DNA TGCGCCAGCAGCTCCGTGACAGGGGATGACACTGAAGCTTTCTTT.

The CDR3 DNA reads TGTGCCAGCAGTTCTGCCGGTATGAACACTGAAGCTTTCTTT. This gives the protein CASSSAGMNTEAFF. The V call is TRBV28, the J call TRBJ1-1; D unclear. V was cut by 4 bases and J by 0 bases, with 9 bases left in between. CDR3 length: 14 residues. The germline gives CDR1 MDHEN, CDR2 SYDVKM. Full variable domain (outside the CDR3, taken from reference TRBV28 and TRBJ1-1): DVKVTQSSRYLVKRTGEKVFLECVQDMDHENMFWYRQDPGLGLRLIYFSYDVKMKEKGDIPEGYSVSREKKERFSLILESASTNQTSMYLCASSSAGMNTEAFFGQGTRLTVV.

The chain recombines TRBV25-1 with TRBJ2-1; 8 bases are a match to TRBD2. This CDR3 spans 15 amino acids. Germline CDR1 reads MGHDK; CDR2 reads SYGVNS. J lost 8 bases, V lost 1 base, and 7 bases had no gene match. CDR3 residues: CASSEFRGGPDEQFF. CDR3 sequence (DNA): TGTGCCAGCAGTGAATTTCGGGGGGGCCCCGATGAGCAGTTCTTC.

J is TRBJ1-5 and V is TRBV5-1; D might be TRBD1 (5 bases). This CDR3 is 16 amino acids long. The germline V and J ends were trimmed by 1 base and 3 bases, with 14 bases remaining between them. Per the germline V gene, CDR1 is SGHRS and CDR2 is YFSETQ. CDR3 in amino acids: CASSLSSGSNNQPQHF. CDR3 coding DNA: TGCGCCAGCAGCTTGAGTTCAGGGTCCAACAATCAGCCCCAGCATTTT.

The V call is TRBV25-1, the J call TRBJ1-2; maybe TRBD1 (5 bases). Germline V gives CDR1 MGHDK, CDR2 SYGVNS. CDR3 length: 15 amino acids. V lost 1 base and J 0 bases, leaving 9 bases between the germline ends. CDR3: CASSEWGSTNYGYTF. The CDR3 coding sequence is TGTGCCAGCAGTGAATGGGGCAGTACTAACTATGGCTACACCTTC.

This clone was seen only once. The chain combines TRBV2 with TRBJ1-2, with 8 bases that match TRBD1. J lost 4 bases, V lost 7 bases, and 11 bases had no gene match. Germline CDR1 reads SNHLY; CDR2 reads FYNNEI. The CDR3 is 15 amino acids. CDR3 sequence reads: CASIQGARIAYGYTF. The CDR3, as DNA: TGTGCCAGCATCCAGGGGGCAAGAATTGCCTATGGCTACACCTTC.

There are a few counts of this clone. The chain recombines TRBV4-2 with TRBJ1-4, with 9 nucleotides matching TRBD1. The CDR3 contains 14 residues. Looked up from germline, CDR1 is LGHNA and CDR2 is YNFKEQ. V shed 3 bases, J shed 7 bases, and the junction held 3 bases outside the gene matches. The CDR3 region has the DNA TGTGCCAGCAGCCAGGGACAGGGTACTGAAAAACTGTTTTTT. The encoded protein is CASSQGQGTEKLFF.

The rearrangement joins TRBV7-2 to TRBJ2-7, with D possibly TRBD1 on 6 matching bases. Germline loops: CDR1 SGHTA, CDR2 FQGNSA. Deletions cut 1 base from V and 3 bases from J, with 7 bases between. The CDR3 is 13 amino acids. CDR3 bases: TGTGCCAGCAGCTTAGGGACAGTCTACGAGCAGTACTTC. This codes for CASSLGTVYEQYF. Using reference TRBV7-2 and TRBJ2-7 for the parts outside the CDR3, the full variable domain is GAGVSQSPSNKVTEKGKDVELRCDPISGHTALYWYRQSLGQGLEFLIYFQGNSAPDKSGLPSDRFSAERTGGSVSTLTIQRTQQEDSAVYLCASSLGTVYEQYFGPGTRLTVT.

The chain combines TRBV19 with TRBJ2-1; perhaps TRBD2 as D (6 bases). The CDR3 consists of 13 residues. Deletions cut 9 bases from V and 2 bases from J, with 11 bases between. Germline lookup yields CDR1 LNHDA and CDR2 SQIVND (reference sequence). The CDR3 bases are TGTGCCAGCCGGGACTTTCCCTACAATGAGCAGTTCTTC. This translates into CASRDFPYNEQFF.

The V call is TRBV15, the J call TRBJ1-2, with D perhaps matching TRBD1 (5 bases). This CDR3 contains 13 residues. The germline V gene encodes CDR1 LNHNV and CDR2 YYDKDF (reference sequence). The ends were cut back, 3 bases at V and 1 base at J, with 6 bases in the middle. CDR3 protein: CATSRDINYGYTF. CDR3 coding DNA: TGTGCCACCAGCAGGGACATTAACTATGGCTACACCTTC.

Written as DNA, the CDR3 is TGTGCCAGCAGCTTTTCCCTCAATGAAAAACTGTTTTTT. The encoded protein is CASSFSLNEKLFF. This chain connects TRBV5-6 to TRBJ1-4; D remains ambiguous. V was shortened by 2 bases and J by 5 bases, with 7 bases between the two germline ends. This CDR3 region has 13 residues. The germline gives CDR1 SGHDT, CDR2 YYEEEE. The full variable domain, with the rest looked up from reference TRBV5-6 and TRBJ1-4, is DAGVTQSPTHLIKTRGQQVTLRCSPKSGHDTVSWYQQALGQGPQFIFQYYEEEERQRGNFPDRFSGHQFPNYSSELNVNALLLGDSALYLCASSFSLNEKLFFGSGTQLSVL.

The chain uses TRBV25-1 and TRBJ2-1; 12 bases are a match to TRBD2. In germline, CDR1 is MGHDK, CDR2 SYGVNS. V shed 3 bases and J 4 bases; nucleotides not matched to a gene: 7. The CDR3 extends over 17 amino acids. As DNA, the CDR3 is TGTGCCAGCAGTGATATGGCTAGCGGGGGGGGTTACAATGAGCAGTTCTTC. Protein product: CASSDMASGGGYNEQFF.

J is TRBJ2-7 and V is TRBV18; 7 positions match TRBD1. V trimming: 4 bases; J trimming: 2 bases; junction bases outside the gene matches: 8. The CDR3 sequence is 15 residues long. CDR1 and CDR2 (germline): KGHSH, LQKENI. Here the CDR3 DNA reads TGTGCCAGCTCACTATCCGGGACAGCAGCCTACGAGCAGTACTTC. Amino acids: CASSLSGTAAYEQYF.